Given below is one T cell receptor beta chain in context. TCRdb's copy holds only in-frame clones and misses some; the assay was immunoSEQ multiplex PCR. The table shows 100,000 to 110,000 clones, with 92% occurring only once. With 4 bases removed from V and 9 bases from J, the gap between germline ends came to 13 bases. The CDR3 covers 13 residues. Germline CDR1 reads MNHEY; CDR2 reads SVGAGI. This entry is derived from a study of T cell changes during pregnancy in multiple sclerosis. The chain is built from TRBV6-5 and TRBJ1-3; D perhaps matches TRBD1 (6 bases). The sample in question was peripheral blood, obtained after pregnancy. This receptor was obtained from a female donor with multiple sclerosis, enrolled in a pregnancy study. The DNA for the CDR3 is TGTGCCAGCAGTTCCAGGGGTTTCAGCACCATATATTTT. Its protein product is CASSSRGFSTIYF.